These 30 T cell receptor beta chains were sequenced from one sample in a study of human T cells and chemical hapten exposure. TCRdb analysed the RACE reads with MiXCR anew, one entry per CDR3 protein. The profile shows under 450,000 distinct CDR3 sequences, nearly 6.5% of them singletons. Time point in this sample: patch test 2, 6 weeks after DPC sensitization. Treatment defined: therapeutic diphenylcyclopropenone sensitization with weekly scalp DPC. Sequencing was performed on whole blood, taken in connection with sensitization to the hapten diphenylcyclopropenone (DPC). The receptors originated from a woman aged 18-29 years with alopecia areata. Some clones in this sample may be carry-over from other donors' samples.

This clonotype was seen at least ten times. The chain links TRBV12-3 or TRBV12-4 to TRBJ1-1; D perhaps matches TRBD1 (5 bases). This CDR3 is built from 14 residues. Trimming stripped 10 bases from V and 5 bases from J, with 20 bases between. The CDR3, as DNA: TGTGCCACTGGTAGGGCCGGGGCAGTTACTGAAGCTTTCTTT. It specifies CATGRAGAVTEAFF.

V usage is TRBV10-2 and J usage is TRBJ2-1; tentative D call: TRBD2 (6 bases). CDR3 size: 15 residues. With 1 base removed from V and 4 bases from J, the gap between germline ends came to 11 bases. The V gene's germline CDR1 is WSHSY and CDR2 SAAADI. CDR3 loop: CASSEWGGNYNEQFF. For the CDR3, the DNA is TGCGCCAGCAGTGAGTGGGGAGGTAATTACAATGAGCAGTTCTTC.

This clonotype was picked up many times. This chain joins TRBV12-3 or TRBV12-4 and TRBJ2-2; D not certain. This CDR3 spans 13 amino acids. The germline V and J ends were trimmed by 6 bases and 5 bases, with 10 bases remaining between them. CDR3 protein: CASSLWGTGELFF. CDR3 DNA: TGTGCCAGCAGCCTTTGGGGAACCGGGGAGCTGTTTTTT.

This clonotype was seen at least ten times. The chain joins TRBV20-1 to TRBJ2-5, with D perhaps TRBD1 or TRBD2 (5 bases each). Germline values: CDR1 DFQATT, CDR2 SNEGSKA (reference sequence). The ends were cut back, 4 bases at V and 6 bases at J, with 21 bases in the middle. The CDR3 totals 15 residues. The CDR3 loop reads CSATPMPGTAQTQYF. CDR3 in DNA: TGCAGTGCTACTCCCATGCCGGGGACCGCGCAGACCCAGTACTTC.

In its sample, this clonotype was seen many times. The V and J genes are TRBV9 and TRBJ1-3; D gene unclear. The CDR3 length is 14 residues. CDR1 is SGDLS and CDR2 is YYNGEE in the germline V gene. The V and J ends lost 0 bases and 4 bases respectively, with 8 bases between them. The CDR3 region has the DNA TGTGCCAGCAGCGTAGTGGCAGGCGGAAACACCATATATTTT. Protein: CASSVVAGGNTIYF.

This clonotype was seen ten or more times. The chain carries TRBV18 and TRBJ1-1; D remains unclear. The CDR3 runs to 15 residues. Trimming stripped 3 bases from V and 4 bases from J, with 15 bases between. CDR1 KGHSH and CDR2 LQKENI come from the germline V gene. This chain's CDR3 is CASSPAKDVITEAFF. DNA for the CDR3: TGTGCCAGCTCACCCGCGAAAGATGTCATCACTGAAGCTTTCTTT.

This clonotype was counted between two and nine times. The rearrangement uses TRBV27 and TRBJ2-7; D is possibly TRBD1 (6 bases). V was shortened by 2 bases and J by 1 base, with 12 bases between the two germline ends. CDR3 length: 15 amino acids. Per the germline V gene, CDR1 is MNHEY and CDR2 is SMNVEV (reference sequence). Here the CDR3 reads CASSLMGQVSYEQYF. CDR3 DNA: TGTGCCAGCAGTTTAATGGGACAAGTTTCCTACGAGCAGTACTTC.

This clonotype has just a few counts. CDR3 in amino acids: CASSFGGTHNQPQHF. The CDR3 nucleotides are TGTGCCAGCAGTTTCGGGGGGACACACAATCAGCCCCAGCATTTT. V and J are TRBV27 and TRBJ1-5, with D maybe TRBD1 (6 bases). The V end lost 3 bases, the J end lost 3 bases, and 12 bases lay between the germline ends. This CDR3 region has 15 residues. Germline V lookup: CDR1 MNHEY, CDR2 SMNVEV (reference sequence).

This clonotype was detected many times. The V call is TRBV20-1, the J call TRBJ2-3; no definite D call. Germline loops: CDR1 DFQATT, CDR2 SNEGSKA (reference sequence). The germline V and J ends were trimmed by 7 bases and 2 bases, with 10 bases remaining between them. The CDR3 runs to 12 residues. DNA of the CDR3: TGCAGTGTCCCTCGAGCCACAGATACGCAGTATTTT. Its translation is CSVPRATDTQYF.

This clonotype was recorded a few times. V and J are TRBV20-1 and TRBJ2-2; D ambiguous. Trimming shortened V by 1 base and J by 4 bases, and 10 bases separated the two germline ends. Germline-derived CDR1 and CDR2 are DFQATT and SNEGSKA (reference sequence). The CDR3 runs 14 residues. Here the CDR3 reads CSARAQRSTGELFF. The CDR3 coding sequence is TGCAGTGCTAGAGCGCAAAGATCCACCGGGGAGCTGTTTTTT.

The gene calls are TRBV29-1 and TRBJ2-1; possibly TRBD2 for D (6 bases). The CDR3 extends over 14 amino acids. The germline V and J ends were trimmed by 5 bases and 0 bases, with 11 bases remaining between them. Germline V CDR1 and CDR2: SQVTM, ANQGSEA. Written as DNA, the CDR3 is TGCAGCGTTCTTAGCGGCAGCTCCTACAATGAGCAGTTCTTC. This sequence encodes CSVLSGSSYNEQFF.

This clonotype showed up just a few times. This chain connects TRBV7-8 to TRBJ2-6, with D uncertain. There are 15 residues in the CDR3. V was pared by 1 base and J by 2 bases, with 6 bases between. Germline CDR1 and CDR2: SGHVS and FQNEAQ. In DNA, the CDR3 is TGTGCCAGCAGCTTAGATAGGCCTGGGGCCAACGTCCTGACTTTC. Protein product: CASSLDRPGANVLTF.

In DNA, the CDR3 is TGTGCCAGCAGCGTAGACCCCACAGGGCCCTATACGCAGTATTTT. It specifies CASSVDPTGPYTQYF. The rearrangement links TRBV9 to TRBJ2-3; a possible D gene is TRBD1 (6 bases). V dropped 0 bases and J dropped 7 bases, with 15 bases sitting between them. Germline lookup yields CDR1 SGDLS and CDR2 YYNGEE. The CDR3 consists of 15 residues. Looking up the rest from reference TRBV9 and TRBJ2-3 gives the full variable domain: DSGVTQTPKHLITATGQRVTLRCSPRSGDLSVYWYQQSLDQGLQFLIQYYNGEERAKGNILERFSAQQFPDLHSELNLSSLELGDSALYFCASSVDPTGPYTQYFGPGTRLTVL.

This clonotype appeared a few times. The chain is built from TRBV25-1 and TRBJ1-1; D is possibly TRBD1 (5 bases). From germline, CDR1 is MGHDK and CDR2 SYGVNS. CDR3 length equals 13 residues. V lost 3 bases and J 7 bases, leaving 12 bases between the germline ends. The CDR3 DNA is TGTGCCAGCAGTGATTCCCAGGGTTTTGAAGCTTTCTTT. Its translation is CASSDSQGFEAFF.

This clonotype was seen repeatedly, ten times or more. The chain joins TRBV29-1 to TRBJ1-5; unclear D gene. CDR1 SQVTM and CDR2 ANQGSEA come from the germline V gene. Trimming pared 4 bases from V and 3 bases from J, leaving 7 bases between. The CDR3 loop spans 12 amino acids. The DNA for the CDR3 is TGCAGCGTTGGGCAGCACAATCAGCCCCAGCATTTT. This sequence encodes CSVGQHNQPQHF.

Ten or more counts support this clonotype. The rearrangement links TRBV14 to TRBJ1-6; D remains ambiguous. Trimming took off 3 bases at V and 7 bases at J, with 1 base between the two ends. From germline, CDR1 is SGHDN and CDR2 FVKESK. The CDR3 length is 11 residues. CDR3 sequence reads: CASSHNSPLHF. CDR3 nucleotide sequence: TGTGCCAGCAGCCACAATTCACCCCTCCACTTT.

V and J are TRBV2 and TRBJ2-1; possibly TRBD1 for D (5 bases). Germline V gene lookup returns CDR1 SNHLY and CDR2 FYNNEI. The CDR3 has 13 residues. Trimming cost V 8 bases and J 0 bases, with 8 bases left between them. This CDR3 is CASGAVSYNEQFF. As DNA, the CDR3 is TGTGCCAGCGGGGCGGTCTCCTACAATGAGCAGTTCTTC.

This clonotype has only a few counts. This sequence joins TRBV7-3 and TRBJ1-2; TRBD1 is a possible D gene (5 bases). Trimming took 0 bases from V and 8 from J, leaving 16 bases between them. CDR3 size: 15 residues. CDR1 and CDR2 (germline): SGHTA, FQGTGA. The chain's CDR3 is CASSLTPSEGPGYTF. Written as DNA, the CDR3 is TGTGCCAGCAGCTTAACCCCAAGTGAGGGGCCCGGCTACACCTTC.

The chain couples TRBV12-3 or TRBV12-4 to TRBJ1-5, with TRBD1 identical over 12 bases. CDR3 length equals 15 residues. The V segment lost 5 bases and the J segment 5 bases; nucleotides outside the gene matches: 4. CDR3 DNA sequence: TGTGCCAGCAGTCCGGGACAGGGGGCTTATCAGCCCCAGCATTTT. It specifies CASSPGQGAYQPQHF.

This clonotype was counted only a few times. The chain carries TRBV3-1 and TRBJ2-7; possibly TRBD2 for D (6 bases). The CDR3 totals 14 residues. Between the trimmed V and J ends, which lost 1 base and 5 bases, there was a span of 12 bases. Germline CDR1 LGHDT, CDR2 YNNKEL (reference sequence). CDR3 sequence reads: CASSQGVPGDEQYF. The CDR3, as DNA: TGTGCCAGCAGCCAAGGGGTCCCGGGGGACGAGCAGTACTTC.

The sample holds many counts of this clonotype. The V and J genes are TRBV6-2 or TRBV6-3 and TRBJ2-7, with D perhaps TRBD2 (6 bases). From germline, CDR1 is MNHEY and CDR2 SVGEGT. The CDR3 totals 15 residues. V lost 0 bases and J lost 4, with 13 bases in between. The CDR3 DNA follows: TGTGCCAGCAGTTACTCAACGGCAGGGACTTACGAGCAGTACTTC. Translation gives CASSYSTAGTYEQYF.

This chain uses TRBV20-1 with TRBJ2-1; no definite D call. The CDR3 covers 14 residues. Germline CDR1 is DFQATT and CDR2 is SNEGSKA (reference sequence). V lost 4 bases to trimming and J lost 7 bases, with 17 bases between them. The CDR3 protein is CSAIKYGYGNEQFF. The CDR3 coding sequence is TGCAGTGCTATAAAGTACGGCTATGGGAATGAGCAGTTCTTC.

This clonotype was counted between two and nine times. This rearrangement joins TRBV5-1 to TRBJ2-5, with 8 bases fitting TRBD2. The CDR3 runs 14 residues. J gave up 9 bases and V 2 bases, and 9 bases lay outside the gene matches. The germline CDR1 and CDR2 sequences are SGHRS and YFSETQ. The CDR3 bases are TGCGCCAGCAGCTTTGCGGGGGGACCCCCGGCCCAGTACTTC. This encodes CASSFAGGPPAQYF.

At least ten counts were recorded for this clonotype. The chain joins TRBV6-2 or TRBV6-3 to TRBJ1-5; the match to TRBD1 covers 9 bases. The CDR3 length is 14 residues. The V gene end was trimmed by 2 bases and the J gene end by 6 bases; junction bases not matched to a gene: 2. Germline values: CDR1 MNHEY, CDR2 SVGEGT. This chain's CDR3 is CASSYGTGPQPQHF. The DNA for the CDR3 is TGTGCCAGCAGTTACGGGACAGGGCCTCAGCCCCAGCATTTT.

In its sample, this clonotype was seen many times. DNA of the CDR3: TGCGCCAGCAGCCAAGAAGGCGGGACTGGAAACACCATATATTTT. Residues: CASSQEGGTGNTIYF. The chain recombines TRBV4-3 with TRBJ1-3; the D is unclear. This CDR3 comprises 15 residues. Trimming stripped 0 bases from V and 2 bases from J, with 8 bases between. Germline V gives CDR1 LGHNA, CDR2 YSLEER.

The chain uses TRBV6-6 and TRBJ2-5; D is undetermined. The CDR3 totals 14 residues. The germline V and J ends were trimmed by 2 bases and 5 bases, with 12 bases remaining between them. Germline loops: CDR1 MNHNY, CDR2 SVGAGI (reference sequence). The CDR3 reads CASSYVWGLETQYF. In nucleotides, the CDR3 is TGTGCCAGCAGTTACGTTTGGGGTTTGGAGACCCAGTACTTC.

This clonotype was recorded many times. The chain uses TRBV7-2 and TRBJ2-1, with TRBD2 matching over 8 bases. V gave up 1 base and J gave up 7 bases; unmatched junction bases: 9. In germline, CDR1 is SGHTA, CDR2 FQGNSA. The CDR3 has 16 amino acids. In DNA, the CDR3 is TGTGCCAGCAGCTTAGTGATCGGGGGGGCCTGGAATGAGCAGTTCTTC. Translation: CASSLVIGGAWNEQFF.

The table lists this clonotype with many counts. The rearrangement uses TRBV10-3 and TRBJ1-1, with D unresolved. V lost 6 bases and J 0 bases, leaving 14 bases between the germline ends. Germline loops: CDR1 ENHRY, CDR2 SYGVKD. This CDR3 has 15 amino acids. The CDR3 is CAISVGGIMNTEAFF. In nucleotides, the CDR3 is TGTGCCATCAGCGTGGGTGGGATAATGAACACTGAAGCTTTCTTT.

The chain employs TRBV5-1 and TRBJ2-3; D call uncertain. The CDR3 is 11 amino acids. With 7 bases removed from V and 10 bases from J, the gap between germline ends came to 13 bases. Germline V gene data show CDR1 as SGHRS and CDR2 as YFSETQ. In DNA, the CDR3 is TGCGCCAGCTCCATCGCGGCGGCGCAGTATTTT. Protein: CASSIAAAQYF.

The gene calls are TRBV9 and TRBJ1-6, with TRBD1 matching 11 bases. Germline CDR1 SGDLS, CDR2 YYNGEE. The junction had 6 bases not matched to a gene; V was cut back by 0 bases and J by 10 bases. The CDR3 contains 16 residues. The chain's CDR3 is CASSVASGQGASPLHF. DNA for the CDR3: TGTGCCAGCAGCGTAGCCAGTGGACAGGGGGCCTCACCCCTCCACTTT.